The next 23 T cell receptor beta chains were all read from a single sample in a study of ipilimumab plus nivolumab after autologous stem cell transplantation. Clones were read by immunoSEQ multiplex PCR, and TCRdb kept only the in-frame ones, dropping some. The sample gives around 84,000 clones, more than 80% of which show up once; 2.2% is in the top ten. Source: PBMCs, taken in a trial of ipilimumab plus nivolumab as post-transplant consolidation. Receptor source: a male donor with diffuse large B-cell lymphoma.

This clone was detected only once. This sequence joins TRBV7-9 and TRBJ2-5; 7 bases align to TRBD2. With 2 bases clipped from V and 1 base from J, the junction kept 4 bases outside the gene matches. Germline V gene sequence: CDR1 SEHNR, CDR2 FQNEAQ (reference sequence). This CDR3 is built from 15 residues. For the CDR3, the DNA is TGTGCCAGCAGCTTATATACGGGAGGCCAAGAGACCCAGTACTTC. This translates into CASSLYTGGQETQYF.

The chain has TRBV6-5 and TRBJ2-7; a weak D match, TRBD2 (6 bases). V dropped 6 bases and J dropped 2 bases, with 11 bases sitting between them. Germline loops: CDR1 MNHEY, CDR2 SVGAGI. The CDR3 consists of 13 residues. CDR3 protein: CASSGGLAYEQYF. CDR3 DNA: TGTGCCAGCAGCGGGGGACTTGCCTACGAGCAGTACTTC.

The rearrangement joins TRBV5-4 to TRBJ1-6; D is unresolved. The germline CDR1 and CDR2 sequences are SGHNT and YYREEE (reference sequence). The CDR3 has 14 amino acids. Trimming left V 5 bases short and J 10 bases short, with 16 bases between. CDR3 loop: CASSVGSELSPLHF. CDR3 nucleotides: TGTGCCAGCAGTGTTGGGTCCGAATTGTCACCCCTCCACTTT. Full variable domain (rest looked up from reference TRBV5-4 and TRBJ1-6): ETGVTQSPTHLIKTRGQQVTLRCSSQSGHNTVSWYQQALGQGPQFIFQYYREEENGRGNFPPRFSGLQFPNYSSELNVNALELDDSALYLCASSVGSELSPLHFGNGTRLTVT.

The CDR3 bases are TGTGCCAGCAGTGAAGCTAAGGGTCAGGAGCAGTACTTC. Its protein is CASSEAKGQEQYF. The chain carries TRBV2 and TRBJ2-7; D remains unclear. The germline V gene encodes CDR1 SNHLY and CDR2 FYNNEI. Trimming stripped 0 bases from V and 7 bases from J, with 10 bases between. The CDR3 is 13 amino acids.

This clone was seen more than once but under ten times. The DNA for the CDR3 is TGTGCCAGCAACCTGCGGGGCGGACTGTTTTTT. It yields the protein CASNLRGGLFF. This rearrangement joins TRBV2 to TRBJ1-4; a possible D gene is TRBD1 (5 bases). V was shortened by 7 bases and J by 13 bases, with 13 bases between the two germline ends. Germline CDR1 is SNHLY and CDR2 is FYNNEI. The CDR3 covers 11 residues.

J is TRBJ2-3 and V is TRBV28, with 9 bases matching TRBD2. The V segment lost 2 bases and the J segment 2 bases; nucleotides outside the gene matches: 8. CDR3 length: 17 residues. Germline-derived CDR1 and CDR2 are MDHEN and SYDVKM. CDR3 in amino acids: CASSLPSSGGPTDTQYF. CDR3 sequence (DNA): TGTGCCAGCAGTTTACCCAGTAGCGGGGGACCCACAGATACGCAGTATTTT.

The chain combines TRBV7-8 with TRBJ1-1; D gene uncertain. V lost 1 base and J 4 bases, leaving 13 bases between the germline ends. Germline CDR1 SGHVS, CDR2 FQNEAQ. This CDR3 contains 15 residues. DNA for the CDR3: TGTGCCAGCAGCTTAGTCAGGACTCCGGGCACTGAAGCTTTCTTT. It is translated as CASSLVRTPGTEAFF.

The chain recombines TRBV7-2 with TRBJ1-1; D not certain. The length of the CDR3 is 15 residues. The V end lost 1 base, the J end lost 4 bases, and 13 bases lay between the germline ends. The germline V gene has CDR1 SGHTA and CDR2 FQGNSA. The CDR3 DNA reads TGTGCCAGCAGCTTAGGAAGGTTGGCAGGCACTGAAGCTTTCTTT. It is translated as CASSLGRLAGTEAFF.

CDR3 coding DNA: TGTGCCAGTAGGTCAGGGGCTAATAGCAATCAGCCCCAGCATTTT. This codes for CASRSGANSNQPQHF. V usage is TRBV19 and J usage is TRBJ1-5, with a weak D call TRBD1 (6 bases). CDR1 and CDR2 from the germline V gene are LNHDA and SQIVND (reference sequence). CDR3 length: 15 residues. V was shortened by 6 bases and J by 0 bases, with 12 bases between the two germline ends.

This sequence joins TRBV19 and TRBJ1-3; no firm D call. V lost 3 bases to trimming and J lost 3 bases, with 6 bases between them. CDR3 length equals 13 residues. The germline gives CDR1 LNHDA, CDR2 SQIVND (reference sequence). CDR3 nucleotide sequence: TGTGCCAGTAGTATTTCCCTTGGAAACACCATATATTTT. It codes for CASSISLGNTIYF.

CDR3 DNA sequence: TGTGCCAGCAGCTCCCGACTAGCGGGGCTATCGAACACCGGGGAGCTGTTTTTT. As protein: CASSSRLAGLSNTGELFF. The chain is built from TRBV7-9 and TRBJ2-2; 11 bases fit TRBD2. Trimming cost V 4 bases and J 0 bases; bases outside gene matches: 7. Germline values: CDR1 SEHNR, CDR2 FQNEAQ (reference sequence). The CDR3 spans 18 residues.

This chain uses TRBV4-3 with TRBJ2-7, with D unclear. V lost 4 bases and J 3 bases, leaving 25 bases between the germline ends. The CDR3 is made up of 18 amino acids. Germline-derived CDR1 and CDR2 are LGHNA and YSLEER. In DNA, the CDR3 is TGCGCCAGCAGCCGAATAATGGGTACCCTTGGGGATCGCTACGAGCAGTACTTC. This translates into CASSRIMGTLGDRYEQYF.

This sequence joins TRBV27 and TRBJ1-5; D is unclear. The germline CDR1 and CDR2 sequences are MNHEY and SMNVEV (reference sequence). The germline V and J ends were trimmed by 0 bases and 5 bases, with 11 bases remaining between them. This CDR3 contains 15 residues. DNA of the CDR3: TGTGCCAGCAGTTTATCTAATGCGAGGGATCAGCCCCAGCATTTT. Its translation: CASSLSNARDQPQHF.

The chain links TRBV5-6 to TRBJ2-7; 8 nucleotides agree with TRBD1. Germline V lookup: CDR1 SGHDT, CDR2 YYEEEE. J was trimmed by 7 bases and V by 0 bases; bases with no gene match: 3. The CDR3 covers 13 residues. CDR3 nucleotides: TGTGCCAGCAGCTTGGGGACAGGGCTTGAGCAGTACTTC. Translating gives CASSLGTGLEQYF.

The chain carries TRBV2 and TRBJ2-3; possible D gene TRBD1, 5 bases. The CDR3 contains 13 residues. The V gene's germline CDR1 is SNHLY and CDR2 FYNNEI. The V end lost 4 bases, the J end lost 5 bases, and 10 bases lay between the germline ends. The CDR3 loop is CASSVRQQDTQYF. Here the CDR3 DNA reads TGTGCCAGCAGTGTCCGACAGCAAGATACGCAGTATTTT.

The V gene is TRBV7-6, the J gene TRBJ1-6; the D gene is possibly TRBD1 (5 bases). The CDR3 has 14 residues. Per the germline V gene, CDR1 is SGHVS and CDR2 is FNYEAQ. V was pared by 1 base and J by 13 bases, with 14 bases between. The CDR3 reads CASSLDGRWGPLHF. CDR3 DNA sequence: TGTGCCAGCAGCTTAGATGGTCGATGGGGGCCCCTCCACTTT.

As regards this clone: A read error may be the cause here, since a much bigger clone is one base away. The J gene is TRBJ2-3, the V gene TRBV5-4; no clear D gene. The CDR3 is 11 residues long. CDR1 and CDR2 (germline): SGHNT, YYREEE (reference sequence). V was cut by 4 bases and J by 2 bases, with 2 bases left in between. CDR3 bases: TGTGCCAGCAGCACCACAGATACGCAGTATTTT. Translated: CASSTTDTQYF.

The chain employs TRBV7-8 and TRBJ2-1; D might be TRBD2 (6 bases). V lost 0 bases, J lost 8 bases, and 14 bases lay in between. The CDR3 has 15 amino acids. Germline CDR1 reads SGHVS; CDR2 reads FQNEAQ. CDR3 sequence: CASSLATGLMDEQFF. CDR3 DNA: TGTGCCAGCAGCTTAGCGACGGGACTTATGGATGAGCAGTTCTTC. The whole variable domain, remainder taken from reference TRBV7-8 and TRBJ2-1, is GAGVSQSPRYKVAKRGQDVALRCDPISGHVSLFWYQQALGQGPEFLTYFQNEAQLDKSGLPSDRFFAERPEGSVSTLKIQRTQQEDSAVYLCASSLATGLMDEQFFGPGTRLTVL.

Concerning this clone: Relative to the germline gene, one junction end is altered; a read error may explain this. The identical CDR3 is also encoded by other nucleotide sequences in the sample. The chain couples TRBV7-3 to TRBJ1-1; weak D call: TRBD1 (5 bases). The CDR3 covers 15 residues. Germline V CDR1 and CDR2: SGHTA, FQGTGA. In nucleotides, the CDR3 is TGTGCTAGCAGCTTAACGCGCAGGGTGAACACTGAAGCTTTCTTT. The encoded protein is CASSLTRRVNTEAFF.

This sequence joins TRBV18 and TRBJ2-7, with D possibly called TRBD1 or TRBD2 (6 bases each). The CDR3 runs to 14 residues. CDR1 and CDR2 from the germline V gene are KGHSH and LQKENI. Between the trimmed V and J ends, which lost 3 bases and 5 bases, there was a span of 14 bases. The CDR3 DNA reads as TGTGCCAGCTCACCGTCGGGGGCTAAGAACGAGCAGTACTTC. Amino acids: CASSPSGAKNEQYF.

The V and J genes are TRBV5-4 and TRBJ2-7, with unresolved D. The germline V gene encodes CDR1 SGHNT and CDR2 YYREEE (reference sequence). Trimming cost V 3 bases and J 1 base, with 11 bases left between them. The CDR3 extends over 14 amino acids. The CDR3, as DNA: TGTGCCAGCAGCTCCATGACCGGATCCTACGAGCAGTACTTC. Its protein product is CASSSMTGSYEQYF.

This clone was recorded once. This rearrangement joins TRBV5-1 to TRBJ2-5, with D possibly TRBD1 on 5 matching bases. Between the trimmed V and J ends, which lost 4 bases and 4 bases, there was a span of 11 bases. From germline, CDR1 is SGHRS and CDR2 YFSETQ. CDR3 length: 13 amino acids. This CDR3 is CASSRSQGETQYF. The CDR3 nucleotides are TGCGCCAGCAGCCGATCCCAGGGAGAGACCCAGTACTTC.

The CDR3 bases are TGTGCCAGTAGTATACGCCTGGGAGGTTCCAAAGGCTACACCTTC. It translates to CASSIRLGGSKGYTF. J is TRBJ1-2 and V is TRBV19; D remains ambiguous. This CDR3 has 15 amino acids. The V gene lost 2 bases and the J gene lost 8 bases, with 18 bases spanning the gap. Germline CDR1 is LNHDA and CDR2 is SQIVND (reference sequence).